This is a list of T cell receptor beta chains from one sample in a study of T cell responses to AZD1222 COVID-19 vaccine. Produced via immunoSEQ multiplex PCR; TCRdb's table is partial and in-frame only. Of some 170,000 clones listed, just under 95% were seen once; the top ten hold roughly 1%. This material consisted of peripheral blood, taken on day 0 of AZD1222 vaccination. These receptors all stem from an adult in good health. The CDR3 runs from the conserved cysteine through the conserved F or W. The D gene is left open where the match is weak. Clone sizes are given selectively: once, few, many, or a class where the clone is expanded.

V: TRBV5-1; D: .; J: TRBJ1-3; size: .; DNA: TGCGCCAGCAGCTTGTATGGGGAGGCTGGAAACACCATATATTTT; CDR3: CASSLYGEAGNTIYF
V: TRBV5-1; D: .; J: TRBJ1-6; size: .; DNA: TGCGCCAGCAGCGAACCAGCAAGCTCCTATAATTCACCCCTCCACTTT; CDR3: CASSEPASSYNSPLHF
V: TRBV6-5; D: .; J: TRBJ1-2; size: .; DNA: TGTGCCAGCAACCCGGGGGTGGGAGGGAGCTATGGCTACACCTTC; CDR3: CASNPGVGGSYGYTF
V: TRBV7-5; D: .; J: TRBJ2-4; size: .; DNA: TGTGCCAGAAGCTACCGGGGGTGGCACCCCCGAAACATTCAGTACTTC; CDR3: CARSYRGWHPRNIQYF
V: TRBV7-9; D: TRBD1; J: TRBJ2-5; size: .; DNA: TGTGCCAGCAGCAGACAGGGCGTCCAAGAGACCCAGTACTTC; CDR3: CASSRQGVQETQYF
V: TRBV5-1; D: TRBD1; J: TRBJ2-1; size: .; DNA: TGCGCCAGCAGCTCGACTCCGGGACAGAGGTACAATGAGCAGTTCTTC; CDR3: CASSSTPGQRYNEQFF
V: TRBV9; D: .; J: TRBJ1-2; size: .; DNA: TGTGCCAGCAGCGCCGCACCGGGACACGTCGGCTACACCTTC; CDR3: CASSAAPGHVGYTF
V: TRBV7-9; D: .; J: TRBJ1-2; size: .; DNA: TGTGCCAGCAGCCGAGTGGATGGTGGCTACACCTTC; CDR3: CASSRVDGGYTF
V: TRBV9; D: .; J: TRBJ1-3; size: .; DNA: TGTGCCAGCAGCGTGTGGGGAAGCTCTGGAAACACCATATATTTT; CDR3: CASSVWGSSGNTIYF
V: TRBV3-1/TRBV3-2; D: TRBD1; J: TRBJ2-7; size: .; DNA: TGTGCCAGCAGTCAGGACAGGGGGAAATACGAGCAGTACTTC; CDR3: CASSQDRGKYEQYF
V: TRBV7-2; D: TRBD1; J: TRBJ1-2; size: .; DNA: TGTGCCAGCAGCAAAATCCGGGACAGGGGGATTCGATCCTATGGCTACACCTTC; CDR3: CASSKIRDRGIRSYGYTF
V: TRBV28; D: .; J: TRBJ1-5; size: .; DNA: TGTGCCAGCAGTTTATTGGGGGGACTGGAGGATCAGCCCCAGCATTTT; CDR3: CASSLLGGLEDQPQHF
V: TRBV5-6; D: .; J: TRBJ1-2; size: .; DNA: TGTGCCAGCAGCTTGGCCGTAGACAGTATCTATGGCTACACCTTC; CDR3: CASSLAVDSIYGYTF
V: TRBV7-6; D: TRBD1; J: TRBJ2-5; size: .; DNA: TGTGCCAGCAGCTTAGGTCTCAGATCCGGGACAGGATGGGAGACCCAGTACTTC; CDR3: CASSLGLRSGTGWETQYF
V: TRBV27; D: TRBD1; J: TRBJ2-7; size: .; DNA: TGTGCCAGCAGTTCGTACCCGGGACAGGTATTCAACGAGCAGTACTTC; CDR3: CASSSYPGQVFNEQYF
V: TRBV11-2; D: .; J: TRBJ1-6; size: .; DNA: TGTGCCAGCAGCGCCCGGAGGGGTAATTCACCCCTCCACTTT; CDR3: CASSARRGNSPLHF
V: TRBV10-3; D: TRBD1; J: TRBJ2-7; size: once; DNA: TGTGCCATCTCCGAGACGACAGGGGGCTATGAATACGAGCAGTACTTC; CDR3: CAISETTGGYEYEQYF
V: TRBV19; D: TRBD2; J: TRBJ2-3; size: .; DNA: TGTGCCAGTAGTCAGGGACTAGCAGATACGCAGTATTTT; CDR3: CASSQGLADTQYF
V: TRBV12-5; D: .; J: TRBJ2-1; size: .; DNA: TGTGCTAGTGGCCGAGACAGGATTGAAAGCAATGAGCAGTTCTTC; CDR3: CASGRDRIESNEQFF
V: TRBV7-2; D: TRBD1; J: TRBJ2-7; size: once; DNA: TGTGCCAGCAGCCTAACCGGGACAGGATCCTACGAGCAGTACTTC; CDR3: CASSLTGTGSYEQYF
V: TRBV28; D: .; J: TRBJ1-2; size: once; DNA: TGTGCCAGCAGTGCTCGAATGGCAGGAGAATTCAACTATGGCTACACCTTC; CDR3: CASSARMAGEFNYGYTF
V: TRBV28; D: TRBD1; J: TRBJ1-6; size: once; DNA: TGTGCCAGCAGTTTAGGCAGGGGGTATTCACCCCTCCACTTT; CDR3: CASSLGRGYSPLHF
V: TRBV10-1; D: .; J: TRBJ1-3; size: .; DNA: TGCGCCAGCAGTTGGGTGGGAAGAGCTGGAAACACCATATATTTT; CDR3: CASSWVGRAGNTIYF
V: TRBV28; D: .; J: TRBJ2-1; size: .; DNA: TGTGCCAGCAGTTTATCGGAGGGCCGCTCGGATGAGCAGTTCTTC; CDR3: CASSLSEGRSDEQFF
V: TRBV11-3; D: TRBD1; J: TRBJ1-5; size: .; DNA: TGTGCCAGCAGCGGCCGACAGGGACAGCCCCAGCATTTT; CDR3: CASSGRQGQPQHF
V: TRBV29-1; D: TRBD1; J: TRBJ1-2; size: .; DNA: TGCAGCGTTGAAGACTCGGACAGGGCTAACTATGGCTACACCTTC; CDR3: CSVEDSDRANYGYTF
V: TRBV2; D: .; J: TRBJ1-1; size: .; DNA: TGTGCCAGCAGTATAGAAGGATCCCGTAGTTCCTCGAGGGGTGAAGCTTTCTTT; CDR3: CASSIEGSRSSSRGEAFF
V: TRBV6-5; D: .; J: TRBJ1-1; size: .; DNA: TGTGCCAGCAGTTACTCGGCCACCCTGAACACTGAAGCTTTCTTT; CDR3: CASSYSATLNTEAFF
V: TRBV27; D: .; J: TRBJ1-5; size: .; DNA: TGTGCCAGCAGTTTATCGTTTACGGATCAGCCCCAGCATTTT; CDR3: CASSLSFTDQPQHF